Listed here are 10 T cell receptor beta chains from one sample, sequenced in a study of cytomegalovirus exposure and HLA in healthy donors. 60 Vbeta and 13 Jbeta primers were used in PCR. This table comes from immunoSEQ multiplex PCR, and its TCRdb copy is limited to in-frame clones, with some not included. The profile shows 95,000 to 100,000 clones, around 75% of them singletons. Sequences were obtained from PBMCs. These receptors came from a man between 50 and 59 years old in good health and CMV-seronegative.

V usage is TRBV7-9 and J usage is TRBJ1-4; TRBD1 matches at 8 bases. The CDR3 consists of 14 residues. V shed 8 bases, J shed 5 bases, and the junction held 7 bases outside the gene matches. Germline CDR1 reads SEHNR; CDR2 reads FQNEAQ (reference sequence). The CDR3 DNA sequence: TGTGCCAGCGGCGACAGGGGACAGAATGAAAAACTGTTTTTT. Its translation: CASGDRGQNEKLFF.

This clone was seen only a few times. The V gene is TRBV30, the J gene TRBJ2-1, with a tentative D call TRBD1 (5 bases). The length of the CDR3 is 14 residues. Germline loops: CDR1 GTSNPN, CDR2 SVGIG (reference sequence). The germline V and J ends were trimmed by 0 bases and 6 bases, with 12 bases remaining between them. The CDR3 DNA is TGTGCCTGGAGTGTACGAACAGGCCTCAATGAGCAGTTCTTC. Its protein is CAWSVRTGLNEQFF.

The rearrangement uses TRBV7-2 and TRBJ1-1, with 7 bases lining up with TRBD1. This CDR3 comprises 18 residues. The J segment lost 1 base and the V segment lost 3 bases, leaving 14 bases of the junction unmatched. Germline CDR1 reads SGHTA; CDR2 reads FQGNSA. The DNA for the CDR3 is TGTGCCAGCAGCTTTATCTTGAAGGGGGCAATCGGGAACACTGAAGCTTTCTTT. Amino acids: CASSFILKGAIGNTEAFF.

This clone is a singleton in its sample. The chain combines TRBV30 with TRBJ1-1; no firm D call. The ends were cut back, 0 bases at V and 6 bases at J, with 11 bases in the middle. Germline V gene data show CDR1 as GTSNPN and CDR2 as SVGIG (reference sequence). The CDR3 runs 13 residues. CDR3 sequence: CAWSVEAAAEAFF. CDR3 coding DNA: TGTGCCTGGAGTGTAGAGGCGGCAGCTGAAGCTTTCTTT.

CDR3 amino acids: CASSILAGARIQYF. The CDR3 nucleotides are TGTGCCAGCAGTATACTAGCGGGAGCAAGGATTCAGTACTTC. The gene calls are TRBV28 and TRBJ2-4; 11 bases are a match to TRBD2. Germline CDR1 MDHEN, CDR2 SYDVKM. After removal of 5 bases from V and 10 bases from J, the junction contained 7 bases not matched to a gene. There are 14 residues in the CDR3.

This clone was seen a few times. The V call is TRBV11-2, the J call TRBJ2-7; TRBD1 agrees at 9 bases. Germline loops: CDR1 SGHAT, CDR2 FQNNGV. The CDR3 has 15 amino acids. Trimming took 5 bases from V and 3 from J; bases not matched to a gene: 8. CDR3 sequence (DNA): TGTGCCAGCAGCCCGTTGGGACAGGGCCTCTACGAGCAGTACTTC. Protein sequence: CASSPLGQGLYEQYF.

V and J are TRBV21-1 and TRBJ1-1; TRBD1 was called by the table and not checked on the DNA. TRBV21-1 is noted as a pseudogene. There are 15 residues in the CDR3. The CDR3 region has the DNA TGTGCCAGCCCAGAATTGGACAGCCCCTTCACTGAAGCTTTCTTT. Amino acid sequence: CASPELDSPFTEAFF.

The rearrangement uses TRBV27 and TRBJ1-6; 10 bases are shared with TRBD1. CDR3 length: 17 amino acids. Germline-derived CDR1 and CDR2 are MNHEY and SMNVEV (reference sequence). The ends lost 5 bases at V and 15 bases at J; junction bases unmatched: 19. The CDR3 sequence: CASSLLPPGTGVLHLHF. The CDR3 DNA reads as TGTGCCAGCAGTCTATTACCACCGGGGACAGGGGTTTTACACCTCCACTTT.

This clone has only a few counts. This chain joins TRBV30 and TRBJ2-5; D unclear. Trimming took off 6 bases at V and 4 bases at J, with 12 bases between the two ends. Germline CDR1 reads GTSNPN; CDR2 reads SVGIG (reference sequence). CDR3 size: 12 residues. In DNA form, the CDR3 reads TGTGCCTGCCGACATTGGGCAGAGACCCAGTACTTC. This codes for CACRHWAETQYF. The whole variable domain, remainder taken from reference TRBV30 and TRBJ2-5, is SQTIHQWPATLVQPVGSPLSLECTVEGTSNPNLYWYRQAAGRGLQLLFYSVGIGQISSEVPQNLSASRPQDRQFILSSKKLLLSDSGFYLCACRHWAETQYFGPGTRLLVL.

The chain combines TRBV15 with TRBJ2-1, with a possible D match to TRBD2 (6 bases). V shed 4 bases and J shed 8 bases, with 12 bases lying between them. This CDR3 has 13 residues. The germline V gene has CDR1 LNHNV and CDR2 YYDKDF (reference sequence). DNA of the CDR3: TGTGCCACCAGCACCGGACTATGGGATGAGCAGTTCTTC. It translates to CATSTGLWDEQFF.